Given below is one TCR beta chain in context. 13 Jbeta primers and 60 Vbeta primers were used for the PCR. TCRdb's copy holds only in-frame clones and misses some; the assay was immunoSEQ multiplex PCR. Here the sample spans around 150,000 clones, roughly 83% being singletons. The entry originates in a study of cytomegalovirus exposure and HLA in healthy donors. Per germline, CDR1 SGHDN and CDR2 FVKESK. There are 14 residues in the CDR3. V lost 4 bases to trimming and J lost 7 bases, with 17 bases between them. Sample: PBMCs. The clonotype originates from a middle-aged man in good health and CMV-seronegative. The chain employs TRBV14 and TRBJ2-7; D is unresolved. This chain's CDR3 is CASSPHVSIGEQYF. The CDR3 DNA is TGTGCCAGCAGCCCCCACGTCTCTATCGGGGAGCAGTACTTC.